The T cell receptor beta chain under discussion was sequenced for a study of shared clonotypes between healthy human individuals. As to this clone: Its antigen is currently unknown.

The sorted-subset replicate PCRs were given about 200 ng DNA, which is tens of thousands of T cell genomes. The data were produced by immunoSEQ multiplex PCR, yet TCRdb's version contains in-frame clones alone and is incomplete. The table lists about 1.1 million clones, 75% to 85% of them singletons. The CDR3 has 16 residues. The V and J ends lost 0 bases and 0 bases respectively, with 9 bases between them. The germline CDR1 and CDR2 sequences are SGHRS and YFSETQ. Broader study findings: Among donors, sharing of clonotypes was expected to be affected by sequencing depth. Of the naive CD4 clonotypes, roughly 5% were shared across a few donors.

Within Nashville, Tennessee resided all donors, each a Caucasian adult. The sample comprised memory CD4+ T cells from PBMCs. Subset of the sample: CD45RA-negative fraction. The rearrangement joins TRBV5-1 to TRBJ1-4; weak D call: TRBD1 (5 bases). This clonotype originated in a man younger than 35 in good health. Some clones in this sample may be carry-over from other donors' samples. This chain's CDR3 is CASSLDDSPTNEKLFF. The CDR3 region has the DNA TGCGCCAGCAGCTTGGATGACAGCCCAACTAATGAAAAACTGTTTTTT. The complete variable domain, with remaining parts taken from reference TRBV5-1 and TRBJ1-4, reads KAGVTQTPRYLIKTRGQQVTLSCSPISGHRSVSWYQQTPGQGLQFLFEYFSETQRNKGNFPGRFSGRQFSNSRSEMNVSTLELGDSALYLCASSLDDSPTNEKLFFGSGTQLSVL.